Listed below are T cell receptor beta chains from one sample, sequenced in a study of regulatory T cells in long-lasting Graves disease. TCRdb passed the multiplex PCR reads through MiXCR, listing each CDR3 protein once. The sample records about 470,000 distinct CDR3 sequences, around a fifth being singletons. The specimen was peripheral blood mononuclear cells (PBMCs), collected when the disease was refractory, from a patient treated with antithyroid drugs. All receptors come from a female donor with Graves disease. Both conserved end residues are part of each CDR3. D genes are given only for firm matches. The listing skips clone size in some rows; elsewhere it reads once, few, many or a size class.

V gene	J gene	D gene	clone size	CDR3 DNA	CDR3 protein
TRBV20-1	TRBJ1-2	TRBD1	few	TGCAGTGCTTCCAGGGGGGCGGGCTACACCTTC	CSASRGAGYTF
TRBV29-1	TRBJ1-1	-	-	TGCAGCGTTGCCCAAGTAGGCACTGAAGCTTTCTTT	CSVAQVGTEAFF
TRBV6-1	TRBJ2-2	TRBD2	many	TGTGCCAGCAGTATCACTAGCGGGAGCTCACGGGCCACCGGGGAGCTGTTTTTT	CASSITSGSSRATGELFF
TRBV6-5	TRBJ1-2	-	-	TGTGCCAGCAGTTACCTGGGGGCATCTGGCTACACCTTC	CASSYLGASGYTF
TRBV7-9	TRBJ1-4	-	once	TGTGCCAGCAGCTTTAGCCCGGGGGCAACTAATGAAAAACTGTTTTTT	CASSFSPGATNEKLFF
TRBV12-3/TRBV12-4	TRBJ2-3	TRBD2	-	TGTGCCAGCAGCTACGGTAGCGGGAGAGGAGATACGCAGTATTTT	CASSYGSGRGDTQYF
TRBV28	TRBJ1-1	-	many	TGTGCCAGCAGTTTTTGGACAGAGAACACTGAAGCTTTCTTT	CASSFWTENTEAFF
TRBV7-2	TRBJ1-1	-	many	TGTGCCAGCAGCTTAGGAGGTGGGGGGGCTGAAGCTTTCTTT	CASSLGGGGAEAFF
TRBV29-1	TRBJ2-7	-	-	TGCAGCGGGCGAGAGAAGTACGAGCAGTACTTC	CSGREKYEQYF
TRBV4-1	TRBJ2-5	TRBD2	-	TGCGCCAGCAGCCAAGGTAGCGGGAGAGAGACCCAGTACTTC	CASSQGSGRETQYF
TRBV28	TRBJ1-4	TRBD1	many	TGTGCCAGCAGTTCAAGGGGGCGATATCGAGAAAAACTGTTTTTT	CASSSRGRYREKLFF
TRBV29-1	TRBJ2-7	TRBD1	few	TGCAGCATCGGACAGGGGGGCGAGCAGTACTTC	CSIGQGGEQYF
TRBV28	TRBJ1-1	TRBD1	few	TGTGCCAGCAGCACCGGGACAGAAGGACTTGGGACTTTCTTT	CASSTGTEGLGTFF
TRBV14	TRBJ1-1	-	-	TGTGCCAGCAGCCAAGATGGGGGGTGGGGCACTGAAGCTTTCTTT	CASSQDGGWGTEAFF
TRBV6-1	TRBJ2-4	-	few	TGTGCCAGCTCGAGAGGGAACATTCAGTACTTC	CASSRGNIQYF
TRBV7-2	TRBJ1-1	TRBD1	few	TGTGCCAGCAGCTTTGGACAGGGGTTGGGCACTGAAGCTTTCTTT	CASSFGQGLGTEAFF
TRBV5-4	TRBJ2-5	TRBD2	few	TGTGCCAGCAGCTCTAGCGGGAAGTGGTTAGAGACCCAGTACTTC	CASSSSGKWLETQYF
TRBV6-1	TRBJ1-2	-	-	TGTGCCAGCATCAACGGGGGGAACTATGGCTACACCTTC	CASINGGNYGYTF
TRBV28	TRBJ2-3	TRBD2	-	TGTGCCAGCAGCTTAAGGACTAGCACTAGCACAGATACGCAGTATTTT	CASSLRTSTSTDTQYF
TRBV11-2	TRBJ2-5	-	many	TGTGCCAGCAGCTTAGCGGAGACCCTAGAGACCCAGTACTTC	CASSLAETLETQYF
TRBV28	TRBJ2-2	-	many	TGTGCCAGCAGTACCTACAGCCCTAACACCGGGGAGCTGTTTTTT	CASSTYSPNTGELFF
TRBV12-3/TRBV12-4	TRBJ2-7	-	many	TGTGCCAGCAGTGAGGGGTCCCTGGGAGTCGCCGAGCAGTACTTC	CASSEGSLGVAEQYF
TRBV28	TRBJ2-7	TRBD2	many	TGTGCCAGCAGCTCATCTAGCGGGGCGAACTACGAGCAGTACTTC	CASSSSSGANYEQYF
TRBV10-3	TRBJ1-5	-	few	TGTGCCATCACACCAAGCCACAATCAGCCCCAGCATTTT	CAITPSHNQPQHF
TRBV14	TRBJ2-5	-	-	TGTGCCAGTAGCTTTCGCCCAGGAGAAGAGACCCAGTACTTC	CASSFRPGEETQYF
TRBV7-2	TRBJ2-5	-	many	TGTGCCAGCAGCCCACCTTCGGAGCGGGAGACCCAGTACTTC	CASSPPSERETQYF
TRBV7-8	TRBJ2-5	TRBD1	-	TGCGCCAGCAGCCCGACGACAGGGGGGGAGACCCAGTACTTC	CASSPTTGGETQYF
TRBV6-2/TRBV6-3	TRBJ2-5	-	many	TGTGCCAGCAGTTACGGGGGGCAGGAGGAGACCCAGTACTTC	CASSYGGQEETQYF
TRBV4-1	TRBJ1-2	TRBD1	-	TGCGCCAGCAGCCAAGTCGGATCAGGGGGCAACTATGACTACACCTTC	CASSQVGSGGNYDYTF
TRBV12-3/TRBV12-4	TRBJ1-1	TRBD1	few	TGTGCCAGCAGAGCCGTACAGGGGGCCGACGCTGAAGCTTTCTTT	CASRAVQGADAEAFF
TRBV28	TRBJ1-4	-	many	TGTGCCAGCAGTTTAAGCCTCCTGTGGACGGGGGAAAAACTGTTTTTT	CASSLSLLWTGEKLFF
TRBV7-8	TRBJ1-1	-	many	TGTGCCAGCAGCTCGGACAGATCTATGAACACTGAAGCTTTCTTT	CASSSDRSMNTEAFF
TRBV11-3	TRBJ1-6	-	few	TGTGCCAGCAGCTCCGCGAATTCACCCCTCCACTTT	CASSSANSPLHF
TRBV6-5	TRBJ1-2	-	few	TGTGCCAGCAGTTACTCACCCAGCTATGGCTACACCTTC	CASSYSPSYGYTF
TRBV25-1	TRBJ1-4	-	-	TGTGCCACCAGAAGGGTCACGGACGAAAAACTGTTTTTT	CATRRVTDEKLFF
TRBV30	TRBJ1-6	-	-	TGTGCCTGGAGTGGACTTAGCTCCTATAATTCACCCCTCCACTTT	CAWSGLSSYNSPLHF
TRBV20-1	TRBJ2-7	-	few	TGCAGTGCTAGAGGACAGGCATCCTCCTACGAGCAGTACTTC	CSARGQASSYEQYF
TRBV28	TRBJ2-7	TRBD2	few	TGTGCCAGCAGTGTAGCGGGAAGCGCCTACGAGCAGTACTTC	CASSVAGSAYEQYF
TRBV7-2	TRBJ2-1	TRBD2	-	TGTGCCAGCAGACCTCCGGGAGGTGAGGGTAATGAGCAGTTCTTC	CASRPPGGEGNEQFF
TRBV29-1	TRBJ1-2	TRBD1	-	TGCAGCGTTAACCTCGGGACAGGGATCTTTGGCTACACCTTC	CSVNLGTGIFGYTF
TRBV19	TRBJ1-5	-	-	TGTGCCAGTAGTCCCTTTGGCAGGGCGGCCCAGCCCCAGCATTTT	CASSPFGRAAQPQHF
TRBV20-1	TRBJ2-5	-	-	TGCAGTGCGGATCGAACAGGGACCCAGTACTTC	CSADRTGTQYF
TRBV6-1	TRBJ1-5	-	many	TGTGCCAGCAGCCGCAGGGTTCAGCCCCAGCATTTT	CASSRRVQPQHF
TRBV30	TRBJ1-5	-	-	TGTGCCGCCGGGGCTCAGGGGCATCAGCCCCAGCATTTT	CAAGAQGHQPQHF
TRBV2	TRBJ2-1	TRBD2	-	TGTGCCAGCAGTCCCGCCGGACTAGCGGTCAGCAATGAGCAGTTCTTC	CASSPAGLAVSNEQFF
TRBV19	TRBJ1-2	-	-	TGTGCCAGTAGTATGCCCCATGACGCGGGCTACACCTTC	CASSMPHDAGYTF
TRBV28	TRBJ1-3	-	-	TGTGCCAGCAGTTGGACGTACCGCTCTGGAAACACCATATATTTT	CASSWTYRSGNTIYF
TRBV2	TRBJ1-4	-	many	TGTGCCAGCAGCCTCTTCTTAGGGATACAGCAACTGTTTTTT	CASSLFLGIQQLFF
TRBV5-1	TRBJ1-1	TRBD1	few	TGCGCCAGCAGACTACCGACAGGGGCCGGCGCTGAAGCTTTCTTT	CASRLPTGAGAEAFF
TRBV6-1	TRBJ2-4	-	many	TGTGCCACTCAGGGAAGTTATACGGCCAAAAACATTCAGTACTTC	CATQGSYTAKNIQYF
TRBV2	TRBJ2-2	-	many	TGTGCCAGCAGTGGCGTCCAACTCAACACCGGGGAGCTGTTTTTT	CASSGVQLNTGELFF
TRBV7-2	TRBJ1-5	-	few	TGTGCCAGCAGCTGGCAGCCAAATCAGCCCCAGCATTTT	CASSWQPNQPQHF